This T cell receptor beta chain derives from a study of T cell changes during pregnancy in multiple sclerosis. Assay used: immunoSEQ multiplex PCR; TCRdb lists only in-frame clones, some missing. The sample records approximately 61,000 clones, 90% being singletons. The V end was cut by 2 bases, the J end by 0 bases, with 5 bases between. Germline V CDR1 and CDR2: LNHNV, YYDKDF (reference sequence). The CDR3 is 14 amino acids. The sequencing used peripheral blood, collected in the first trimester of pregnancy. This sequence joins TRBV15 and TRBJ2-1; no clear D gene. This TCR was recovered from a female donor in good health, enrolled as a control in a pregnancy study. The CDR3 reads CATSRYSSYNEQFF. As DNA, the CDR3 is TGTGCCACCAGCAGATACAGCTCCTACAATGAGCAGTTCTTC.